These T cell receptor beta chains were read from a single sample in a study of blood T cell repertoires in COVID-19. The method was immunoSEQ multiplex PCR; TCRdb's version includes in-frame clones alone and lacks a portion of them. The data show 250,000 to 300,000 clones, 75% to 90% seen once. The sequencing sample was made of peripheral blood. The receptors stem from a woman in her seventies with COVID-19, enrolled during active disease. Both conserved end residues are part of each CDR3. D genes are given only for firm matches. The size field is filled for only some rows; it gives once, few, many or a size class.

-	-	TRBV6-1	TRBJ1-2	CASSEGGVANYGYTF	TGTGCCAGCAGTGAAGGGGGAGTAGCTAACTATGGCTACACCTTC
TRBD1	-	TRBV11-3	TRBJ1-1	CASSQGAEAFF	TGTGCCAGCAGCCAGGGGGCTGAAGCTTTCTTT
TRBD2	-	TRBV11-3	TRBJ2-1	CASSAGGSGSTYEQFF	TGTGCCAGCAGCGCCGGGGGTAGCGGGAGTACATATGAGCAGTTCTTC
TRBD2	-	TRBV5-4	TRBJ2-1	CASSSGLAGGNHEQFF	TGTGCCAGCAGCTCGGGACTAGCGGGAGGGAACCATGAGCAGTTCTTC
TRBD2	few	TRBV4-3	TRBJ2-1	CASSQDLGAGPLNEQFF	TGCGCCAGCAGCCAAGATCTGGGAGCGGGGCCCCTGAATGAGCAGTTCTTC
TRBD1	-	TRBV5-1	TRBJ2-7	CASSSAGGGEQYF	TGCGCCAGCAGCAGCGCAGGGGGCGGCGAGCAGTACTTC
-	once	TRBV5-1	TRBJ1-1	CASSLGQPNTEAFF	TGCGCCAGCAGCTTGGGACAGCCGAACACTGAAGCTTTCTTT
TRBD1	-	TRBV5-1	TRBJ1-1	CASSLGGGGQVEAFF	TGCGCCAGCAGCTTGGGAGGTGGGGGACAGGTTGAAGCTTTCTTT
-	-	TRBV7-8	TRBJ2-2	CASSLAVEAGELFF	TGTGCCAGCAGCTTAGCGGTAGAGGCCGGGGAGCTGTTTTTT
-	-	TRBV27	TRBJ1-1	CASRPGLPNTEAFF	TGTGCCAGCAGGCCGGGACTCCCGAACACTGAAGCTTTCTTT
-	-	TRBV10-3	TRBJ2-7	CAIQSSYEQYF	TGTGCCATACAGAGCTCCTACGAGCAGTACTTC
-	-	TRBV6-6	TRBJ2-7	CASSSFVYEQYF	TGTGCCAGCAGTTCTTTCGTCTACGAGCAGTACTTC
-	-	TRBV6-5	TRBJ1-4	CASSRDIGSAEKLFF	TGTGCCAGCAGTAGAGACATAGGCAGTGCTGAAAAACTGTTTTTT
-	-	TRBV1	TRBJ2-1	CTSSQDRLFDPLVF	TGCACCAGCAGCCAAGATCGACTATTCGACCCCCTGGTCTTC
-	-	TRBV4-1	TRBJ1-5	CASSQEAGIEQPQHF	TGCGCCAGCAGCCAAGAGGCAGGGATAGAACAGCCCCAGCATTTT
-	-	TRBV28	TRBJ1-5	CASRDTGLQPQHF	TGTGCCAGCAGGGATACAGGGCTACAGCCCCAGCATTTT
TRBD1	-	TRBV2	TRBJ1-1	CATNQGAWAFF	TGTGCCACGAATCAGGGGGCTTGGGCTTTCTTT
-	once	TRBV19	TRBJ2-3	CASSGTGTDTQYF	TGTGCCAGTAGCGGGACTGGCACAGATACGCAGTATTTT
TRBD2	-	TRBV6-4	TRBJ2-1	CASSARTGLAGAPEQFF	TGTGCCAGCAGCGCCCGAACTGGACTAGCGGGTGCGCCAGAGCAGTTCTTC
TRBD1	once	TRBV30	TRBJ1-2	CAWRDDRVYGYTF	TGTGCCTGGAGAGATGACAGGGTCTATGGCTACACCTTC
TRBD1	-	TRBV28	TRBJ1-5	CASSLQGGYQPQHF	TGTGCCAGCAGTTTACAGGGGGGCTATCAGCCCCAGCATTTT
TRBD1	-	TRBV28	TRBJ2-7	CASVDRDRAYEQYF	TGTGCCAGCGTTGACCGGGACAGGGCCTACGAGCAGTACTTC